This note documents a single TCR beta chain sequence. As yet, its antigen is unknown. Both 60 Vbeta primers and 13 Jbeta primers went into the PCR. Here immunoSEQ multiplex PCR was the method, and the copy in TCRdb shows in-frame clones only, minus some. The table records 100,000 to 150,000 clones, roughly 80% of them present only once. The V gene's germline CDR1 is LNHDA and CDR2 SQIVND (reference sequence). This CDR3 comprises 14 residues. V was pared by 3 bases and J by 4 bases, with 13 bases between. This specimen comes from a study of cytomegalovirus exposure and HLA in healthy donors. General observations from the study: Sequencing depth across donors, presence/absence analyses assumed, was roughly uniform.

Specimen: PBMCs. The TCR comes from a girl aged 2 to 9 in good health and CMV-seronegative. The chain couples TRBV19 to TRBJ2-7, with a weak D call TRBD2 (5 bases). The CDR3 spells CASSIPGEKYEQYF. The CDR3 DNA is TGTGCCAGTAGTATCCCCGGGGAAAAATACGAGCAGTACTTC.